A single sample gave rise to the 12 T cell receptor beta chains below, sequenced in a study of blood T cell repertoires in COVID-19 (dated by TCRdb to about 2020). Libraries came from the immunoSEQ multiplex PCR assay. Here the immuneACCESS table is served through TCRdb, limited to in-frame sequences with V and J called. Missing clones are a known gap in these copies; in checked studies unresolved V genes cover under half, and the rest lacks a known reason. Recorded for this sample are hundreds of thousands of clones; around 83% of them occurred a single time. The ten largest clones take up about 8% of the sample. Sequenced: peripheral blood. The source is a woman between 50 and 59 years old with acute or convalescent COVID-19.

This clone was observed a single time. The rearrangement uses TRBV1 and TRBJ2-7; the table calls TRBD1, which could not be checked here. TRBV1 is flagged as a pseudogene. The CDR3 sequence is 14 residues long. CDR3 nucleotides: TGCACCAGCAGCCCCGGGACAGTCTCCTACGAGCAGTACTTC. Translating gives CTSSPGTVSYEQYF.

V usage is TRBV2 and J usage is TRBJ1-1; D is possibly TRBD1 (5 bases). This CDR3 has 13 residues. V was clipped by 0 bases and J by 5 bases, with 7 bases between them. Looked up from germline, CDR1 is SNHLY and CDR2 is FYNNEI. Here the CDR3 reads CASSEATETEAFF. The CDR3, as DNA: TGTGCCAGCAGTGAAGCGACAGAAACTGAAGCTTTCTTT.

The chain carries TRBV19 and TRBJ2-1, with D perhaps matching TRBD1 (5 bases). V shed 5 bases and J shed 6 bases, with 17 bases lying between them. CDR1 and CDR2 (germline): LNHDA, SQIVND (reference sequence). The CDR3 has 15 amino acids. In nucleotides, the CDR3 is TGTGCCAGTAGTCCGTGGGGCCCTTCCCTCAATGAGCAGTTCTTC. Its translation is CASSPWGPSLNEQFF. Variable domain in full (rest from reference TRBV19 and TRBJ2-1): DGGITQSPKYLFRKEGQNVTLSCEQNLNHDAMYWYRQDPGQGLRLIYYSQIVNDFQKGDIAEGYSVSREKKESFPLTVTSAQKNPTAFYLCASSPWGPSLNEQFFGPGTRLTVL.

Only one count was recorded for this clone. The rearrangement joins TRBV30 to TRBJ2-7; weak D call: TRBD2 (5 bases). Germline V gene data show CDR1 as GTSNPN and CDR2 as SVGIG (reference sequence). CDR3 size: 11 residues. The V and J ends lost 6 bases and 0 bases respectively, with 6 bases between them. DNA for the CDR3: TGTGCCTGTAGCGTCTCCTACGAGCAGTACTTC. Protein product: CACSVSYEQYF.

This chain uses TRBV5-8 with TRBJ1-1, with D tentatively TRBD1 (6 bases). The CDR3 covers 19 residues. Germline V CDR1 and CDR2: SGHTS, YDEGEE. V was shortened by 4 bases and J by 5 bases, with 30 bases between the two germline ends. The CDR3 nucleotides are TGTGCCAGCAGCCCATACCACTCGACAGGACAATCCCGGAGGACTGAAGCTTTCTTT. The encoded protein is CASSPYHSTGQSRRTEAFF.

As DNA, the CDR3 is TGTGCCAGCAGCCCGGACAGCGGGGGATATGGCTACACCTTC. Translating it yields CASSPDSGGYGYTF. The gene calls are TRBV7-2 and TRBJ1-2; tentatively, D is TRBD1 (6 bases). Trimming stripped 5 bases from V and 5 bases from J, with 15 bases between. CDR3 size: 14 residues. Germline V gives CDR1 SGHTA, CDR2 FQGNSA.

The V gene is TRBV4-1, the J gene TRBJ1-1, with D possibly TRBD1 on 6 matching bases. Between the trimmed V and J ends, which lost 4 bases and 5 bases, there was a span of 14 bases. The CDR3 covers 14 residues. Germline assignment: CDR1 MGHRA and CDR2 YSYEKL. The CDR3 region is CASSRGQTRTEAFF. CDR3 DNA: TGCGCCAGCAGCCGCGGACAGACGAGGACTGAAGCTTTCTTT.

The rearrangement uses TRBV27 and TRBJ2-7, with TRBD2 as a possible D gene (7 bases). This CDR3 region has 15 residues. Trimming shortened V by 3 bases and J by 3 bases, and 15 bases separated the two germline ends. The germline CDR1 and CDR2 sequences are MNHEY and SMNVEV (reference sequence). The CDR3 DNA reads TGTGCCAGCAGTTTCACGGGGGGCCGAATCTACGAGCAGTACTTC. Translation gives CASSFTGGRIYEQYF.

The chain has TRBV7-9 and TRBJ2-3, with D possibly TRBD1 on 5 matching bases. Germline CDR1 is SEHNR and CDR2 is FQNEAQ (reference sequence). This CDR3 has 15 residues. Trimming took off 7 bases at V and 1 base at J, with 15 bases between the two ends. CDR3 loop: CASTRDGHRTDTQYF. CDR3 in DNA: TGTGCCAGCACCCGAGACGGACATCGCACAGATACGCAGTATTTT.

This clone has only one observation. The chain employs TRBV27 and TRBJ2-7, with no clear D. The CDR3 covers 13 residues. Trimming took off 7 bases at V and 2 bases at J, with 12 bases between the two ends. The germline V gene has CDR1 MNHEY and CDR2 SMNVEV (reference sequence). CDR3 loop: CASMQAAPYEQYF. CDR3 in DNA: TGTGCCAGCATGCAGGCCGCCCCCTACGAGCAGTACTTC.

The chain carries TRBV20-1 and TRBJ2-7; TRBD2 aligns across 11 bases. Trimming cost V 3 bases and J 6 bases; bases outside gene matches: 7. Germline V lookup: CDR1 DFQATT, CDR2 SNEGSKA (reference sequence). The CDR3 runs 14 residues. The CDR3 nucleotides are TGCAGTGCTAGTCAGGGACTAGCGGCCTCCGAGCAGTACTTC. Translated, it gives CSASQGLAASEQYF.

This chain links TRBV28 with TRBJ1-4; D is possibly TRBD1 (6 bases). CDR3 length: 14 amino acids. V dropped 2 bases and J dropped 7 bases, with 11 bases sitting between them. Germline CDR1 MDHEN, CDR2 SYDVKM. The CDR3 loop reads CASSLRQAAEKLFF. Written as DNA, the CDR3 is TGTGCCAGCAGTTTAAGACAGGCGGCTGAAAAACTGTTTTTT.